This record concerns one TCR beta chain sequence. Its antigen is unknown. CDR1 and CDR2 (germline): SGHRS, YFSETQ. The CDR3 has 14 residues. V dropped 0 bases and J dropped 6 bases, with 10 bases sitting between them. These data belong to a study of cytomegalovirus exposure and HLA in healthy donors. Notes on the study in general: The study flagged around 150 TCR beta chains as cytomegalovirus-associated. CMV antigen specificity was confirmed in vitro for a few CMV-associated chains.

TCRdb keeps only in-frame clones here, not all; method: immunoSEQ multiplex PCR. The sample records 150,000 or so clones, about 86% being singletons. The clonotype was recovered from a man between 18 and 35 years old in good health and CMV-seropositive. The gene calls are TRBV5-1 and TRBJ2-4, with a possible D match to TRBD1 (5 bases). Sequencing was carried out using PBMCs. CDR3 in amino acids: CASSLGQGGNIQYF. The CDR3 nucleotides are TGCGCCAGCAGCTTGGGCCAGGGTGGAAACATTCAGTACTTC.